Following are 24 T cell receptor beta chains from one sample sequenced in a study of shared clonotypes between healthy human individuals. Repertoires were generated with immunoSEQ multiplex PCR, while TCRdb's copy carries only in-frame clones and drops some. The repertoire holds over a million clones, with around 97% as singletons. Source material: naive CD4+ T cells sorted from blood. Subset specified: CD45RA+ positively selected. The receptors here all came from a man aged 30-40 years in good health.

The V call is TRBV9, the J call TRBJ2-3; TRBD2 matches 8 bases. CDR3 length: 14 residues. Looked up from germline, CDR1 is SGDLS and CDR2 is YYNGEE. After removal of 3 bases from V and 8 bases from J, the junction contained 8 bases not matched to a gene. DNA of the CDR3: TGTGCCAGCAGCGGGGGACTAGAGGCGGCTACGCAGTATTTT. This sequence encodes CASSGGLEAATQYF.

This rearrangement joins TRBV11-2 to TRBJ2-3; perhaps TRBD1 as D (5 bases). Germline values: CDR1 SGHAT, CDR2 FQNNGV. The CDR3 extends over 17 amino acids. V gave up 5 bases and J gave up 3 bases, with 21 bases separating them. Written as DNA, the CDR3 is TGTGCCAGCAGCCTACAAGTATTAGCAGGGCAGACAGATACGCAGTATTTT. It codes for CASSLQVLAGQTDTQYF. Filled out from reference TRBV11-2 and TRBJ2-3, the complete variable domain reads EAGVAQSPRYKIIEKRQSVAFWCNPISGHATLYWYQQILGQGPKLLIQFQNNGVVDDSQLPKDRFSAERLKGVDSTLKIQPAKLEDSAVYLCASSLQVLAGQTDTQYFGPGTRLTVL.

The V call is TRBV29-1, the J call TRBJ2-1; tentative D call: TRBD2 (5 bases). Trimming shortened V by 7 bases and J by 12 bases, and 22 bases separated the two germline ends. Germline CDR1 is SQVTM and CDR2 is ANQGSEA. This CDR3 is built from 13 residues. The CDR3 region is CSGRRAEVLGQFF. In DNA, the CDR3 is TGCAGCGGGAGGCGCGCTGAGGTTCTTGGGCAGTTCTTC.

The chain joins TRBV5-1 to TRBJ2-1, with 9 bases fitting TRBD2. The CDR3 has 17 residues. CDR1 and CDR2 (germline): SGHRS, YFSETQ. The V and J ends lost 0 bases and 0 bases, in that order; junction bases with no gene match: 4. The CDR3 DNA is TGCGCCAGCAGCTTGGATCTAGCGGGAAGCTCCTACAATGAGCAGTTCTTC. Translation gives CASSLDLAGSSYNEQFF. The entire variable domain, with the rest obtained from reference TRBV5-1 and TRBJ2-1, is as follows: KAGVTQTPRYLIKTRGQQVTLSCSPISGHRSVSWYQQTPGQGLQFLFEYFSETQRNKGNFPGRFSGRQFSNSRSEMNVSTLELGDSALYLCASSLDLAGSSYNEQFFGPGTRLTVL.

The chain uses TRBV11-3 and TRBJ2-2; D ambiguous. The CDR3 has 11 amino acids. V lost 1 base and J lost 9, with 3 bases in between. From germline, CDR1 is SGHNT and CDR2 YENEEA. CDR3 residues: CASSLGRELFF. The CDR3 DNA sequence: TGTGCCAGCAGCTTAGGTCGGGAGCTGTTTTTT.

The V call is TRBV15, the J call TRBJ1-3; D remains unclear. Looked up from germline, CDR1 is LNHNV and CDR2 is YYDKDF (reference sequence). The CDR3 sequence is 15 residues long. V gave up 0 bases and J gave up 3 bases, with 9 bases separating them. The DNA of the CDR3 is TGTGCCACCAGCAGAGATTTCCAGGTTGGAAACACCATATATTTT. Translation gives CATSRDFQVGNTIYF.

This chain joins TRBV28 and TRBJ2-7, with D tentatively TRBD1 or TRBD2 (5 bases each). Trimming took 8 bases from V and 6 from J, leaving 20 bases between them. CDR3 length equals 14 residues. In germline, CDR1 is MDHEN, CDR2 SYDVKM. The CDR3 DNA sequence: TGTGCCAGCGCGAGGCTGGCAGGGACGCGCGAGCAGTACTTC. Its protein is CASARLAGTREQYF.

The chain combines TRBV9 with TRBJ2-5; D is tentatively TRBD1 or TRBD2 (5 bases each). Per germline, CDR1 SGDLS and CDR2 YYNGEE. This CDR3 is 13 amino acids long. With 4 bases removed from V and 5 bases from J, the gap between germline ends came to 12 bases. The CDR3 reads CASSRGEGETQYF. CDR3 sequence (DNA): TGTGCCAGCAGCAGGGGCGAGGGGGAGACCCAGTACTTC. The complete variable domain, with remaining parts taken from reference TRBV9 and TRBJ2-5, reads DSGVTQTPKHLITATGQRVTLRCSPRSGDLSVYWYQQSLDQGLQFLIQYYNGEERAKGNILERFSAQQFPDLHSELNLSSLELGDSALYFCASSRGEGETQYFGPGTRLLVL.

Comments on this clone: Other DNA sequences within the sample encode an identical CDR3. The rearrangement links TRBV29-1 to TRBJ2-3, with D perhaps TRBD2 (6 bases). CDR1 is SQVTM, CDR2 ANQGSEA, per germline. The CDR3 runs 18 residues. V was clipped by 6 bases and J by 0 bases, with 25 bases between them. The CDR3 coding sequence is TGCAGCGTAGGAGGCGGTATGACGGACTACCCTAGCACAGATACGCAGTATTTT. It specifies CSVGGGMTDYPSTDTQYF.

V is TRBV19 and J is TRBJ1-4; D not certain. CDR1 LNHDA and CDR2 SQIVND come from the germline V gene (reference sequence). This CDR3 is 14 amino acids long. V shed 7 bases and J shed 0 bases, with 9 bases lying between them. CDR3 bases: TGTGCCAGTATGGACGGCGCAACTAATGAAAAACTGTTTTTT. Protein sequence: CASMDGATNEKLFF.

Comments on this clone: Relative to the germline gene, one junction end is altered; a read error may explain this. This chain links TRBV5-6 with TRBJ1-2, with D possibly TRBD1 on 6 matching bases. This CDR3 spans 11 amino acids. Looked up from germline, CDR1 is SGHDT and CDR2 is YYEEEE. CDR3 amino acids: CASSLGAQGAF. The CDR3 bases are TGTGCCAGCAGCTTGGGGGCACAGGGAGCCTTC.

The chain couples TRBV7-8 to TRBJ1-5, with D unclear. The CDR3 consists of 12 residues. With 5 bases removed from V and 1 base from J, the gap between germline ends came to 3 bases. The germline V gene encodes CDR1 SGHVS and CDR2 FQNEAQ. CDR3 bases: TGTGCCAGCAGCCCCAGCAATCAGCCCCAGCATTTT. It codes for CASSPSNQPQHF.

Points on this clone: The same CDR3 arises from other DNA sequences in this sample as well. The genes are TRBV18 and TRBJ2-5; no clear D gene. The V gene's germline CDR1 is KGHSH and CDR2 LQKENI. V lost 3 bases, J lost 3 bases, and 8 bases lay in between. CDR3 length equals 13 residues. The CDR3 loop reads CASSPRGEETQYF. The CDR3 DNA reads TGTGCCAGCTCACCGAGAGGAGAAGAGACCCAGTACTTC.

V is TRBV27 and J is TRBJ1-2; tentatively, D is TRBD1 (5 bases). The CDR3 runs to 14 residues. Deletions cut 3 bases from V and 5 bases from J, with 13 bases between. From germline, CDR1 is MNHEY and CDR2 SMNVEV (reference sequence). In DNA, the CDR3 is TGTGCCAGCAGTTTCAGGGACTCCCTGTATGGCTACACCTTC. Protein: CASSFRDSLYGYTF.

V gene TRBV6-5 combines with J gene TRBJ2-3; D gene ambiguous. Trimming cost V 2 bases and J 7 bases, with 13 bases left between them. The length of the CDR3 is 14 residues. Germline CDR1 and CDR2: MNHEY and SVGAGI. DNA for the CDR3: TGTGCCAGCAGTTACGGGCAGGTCAGAAATACGCAGTATTTT. Its translation is CASSYGQVRNTQYF.

The rearrangement uses TRBV6-1 and TRBJ2-5, with TRBD2 matching 7 bases. CDR1 and CDR2 from the germline V gene are MNHNS and SASEGT. This CDR3 is built from 15 residues. After removal of 5 bases from V and 5 bases from J, the junction contained 11 bases not matched to a gene. DNA of the CDR3: TGTGCCAGCAGTCCACTTACTAGCGATCGTGAGACCCAGTACTTC. Translating gives CASSPLTSDRETQYF.

This chain connects TRBV4-2 to TRBJ2-1; 8 bases are shared with TRBD2. Germline lookup yields CDR1 LGHNA and CDR2 YNFKEQ. J gave up 4 bases and V 1 base, and 0 bases lay outside the gene matches. The CDR3 covers 14 residues. CDR3 bases: TGTGCCAGCAGCCAAGGACTAGCGTACAATGAGCAGTTCTTC. Translating it yields CASSQGLAYNEQFF.

The CDR3 loop is CASSKYDRLSNYGYTF. DNA for the CDR3: TGTGCCAGTAGTAAATACGACAGGCTATCTAACTATGGCTACACCTTC. V and J are TRBV19 and TRBJ1-2; weak D call: TRBD1 (6 bases). This CDR3 is 16 amino acids long. V lost 4 bases and J lost 0, with 15 bases in between. From germline, CDR1 is LNHDA and CDR2 SQIVND (reference sequence).

The chain has TRBV14 and TRBJ2-7; unclear D gene. Germline V gene data show CDR1 as SGHDN and CDR2 as FVKESK. Between the trimmed V and J ends, which lost 4 bases and 2 bases, there was a span of 12 bases. This CDR3 is built from 14 residues. CDR3 DNA: TGTGCCAGCAGCCCCCACCAGGCCCCCTACGAGCAGTACTTC. Its translation: CASSPHQAPYEQYF.

J is TRBJ2-7 and V is TRBV5-1; 12 positions agree with TRBD2. Trimming removed 4 bases from V and 3 bases from J; junction bases left unmatched: 8. Germline V CDR1 and CDR2: SGHRS, YFSETQ. This CDR3 has 16 amino acids. In nucleotides, the CDR3 is TGCGCCAGCAGCCTTCGGACTAGCGGGACCGTCTACGAGCAGTACTTC. Translation: CASSLRTSGTVYEQYF.

This chain joins TRBV5-1 and TRBJ2-1; TRBD2 might be the D (5 bases). Trimming shortened V by 0 bases and J by 3 bases, and 10 bases separated the two germline ends. Germline V gene sequence: CDR1 SGHRS, CDR2 YFSETQ. The CDR3 is 15 residues long. The CDR3 protein is CASSLGPADYNEQFF. The CDR3 nucleotides read TGCGCCAGCAGCTTGGGCCCAGCGGACTACAATGAGCAGTTCTTC.

This rearrangement joins TRBV7-9 to TRBJ1-2; no definite D call. The V gene's germline CDR1 is SEHNR and CDR2 FQNEAQ (reference sequence). Between the trimmed V and J ends, which lost 7 bases and 7 bases, there was a span of 22 bases. The CDR3 has 15 residues. The CDR3 loop is CASTKGRASVGGYTF. The CDR3 DNA reads TGTGCCAGCACCAAAGGAAGGGCATCGGTTGGTGGCTACACCTTC.

The J gene is TRBJ1-2, the V gene TRBV28; D is perhaps TRBD1 (5 bases). This CDR3 region has 13 residues. Germline CDR1 MDHEN, CDR2 SYDVKM. The V end was cut by 2 bases, the J end by 7 bases, with 11 bases between. CDR3 region: CASSLRGDGGYTF. The CDR3 coding sequence is TGTGCCAGCAGTTTACGAGGGGATGGTGGCTACACCTTC.

The chain has TRBV27 and TRBJ2-4; 9 bases are shared with TRBD2. The V and J ends lost 8 bases and 3 bases, in that order; junction bases with no gene match: 17. Germline V gene lookup returns CDR1 MNHEY and CDR2 SMNVEV (reference sequence). This CDR3 spans 18 amino acids. CDR3 bases: TGTGCCAGCGCCCTTGCGGTAGGCGGGGGGGCTGGCAAAAACATTCAGTACTTC. This translates into CASALAVGGGAGKNIQYF.